This T cell receptor (beta chain) was identified during a study of T cell responses to AZD1222 COVID-19 vaccine. Turning to the study itself: Pooling was applied to second doses at about 4 or about 12 weeks.

Using immunoSEQ multiplex PCR, the repertoire was profiled, and TCRdb retains in-frame clones only, with some absent. The sample has some 150,000 clones, about 91% seen once; the top ten hold 1.5% to 2%. Study observations and caveats: Only a handful of AZD1222 recipients, more than five in all, had baseline seropositivity. Increases in Spike-specific TCR breadth and depth were seen after two AZD1222 doses. As reported, nearly half of all spike-specific TCRs target variant regions that are unmutated.

A word on this clone: Its specificity is not known.

The sample here was peripheral blood, taken on day 0 of AZD1222 vaccination. This TCR derives from an adult in good health.

The DNA for the CDR3 is TGCGCCAGCAGCGGGACTAGCGGGGGTTACAATGAGCAGTTCTTC. Encoded protein: CASSGTSGGYNEQFF. The chain links TRBV5-1 to TRBJ2-1; 14 bases align to TRBD2. The CDR3 length is 15 residues. The V and J ends lost 4 bases and 4 bases, in that order; junction bases with no gene match: 1. From germline, CDR1 is SGHRS and CDR2 YFSETQ.